This record covers a single TCR beta chain. This entry is derived from a study of cytomegalovirus exposure and HLA in healthy donors. PCR primers comprised 60 Vbeta and 13 Jbeta primers. The assay was immunoSEQ multiplex PCR, and TCRdb's table has in-frame clones only and misses some. The sample has just over 200,000 clones. Among the donors, all were healthy bone marrow donors. The sequenced sample was PBMCs. The receptor comes from a girl aged 2 to 10 in good health and CMV-seropositive.

The CDR3 region is CASSSTQQGNEKLFF. Written as DNA, the CDR3 is TGTGCCAGCAGCTCGACCCAACAGGGTAATGAAAAACTGTTTTTT. The rearrangement uses TRBV5-4 and TRBJ1-4; D may be TRBD1 (6 bases). The CDR3 totals 15 residues. Germline V CDR1 and CDR2: SGHNT, YYREEE (reference sequence). V lost 3 bases to trimming and J lost 4 bases, with 13 bases between them.